These 32 T cell receptor beta chains share one sample of origin, sequenced in a study of shared T cell receptors in the human thymus (dated by TCRdb to the early 2020s). The library was made by the immunoSEQ multiplex PCR assay. TCRdb carries this immuneACCESS record with in-frame sequences only. Its versions omit some clonotypes, under half of them owing to an unresolved V gene in the studies checked, with the rest unexplained. The sample profile shows about 660,000 clones; about 90% of them were found once. The ten largest clones add up to roughly 0.0087% of the sample. These same data were also listed under a study on human thymus T cells.

Sequenced material: thymocytes. All receptors come from a boy less than two years old with a congenital heart defect. Donor details come from another sample of the same person, matched by shared clones.

The chain employs TRBV28 and TRBJ2-7; D is possibly TRBD2 (7 bases). The V end lost 3 bases, the J end lost 3 bases, and 15 bases lay between the germline ends. Looked up from germline, CDR1 is MDHEN and CDR2 is SYDVKM. The CDR3 contains 15 residues. The CDR3: CASSLGGAASYEQYF. Written as DNA, the CDR3 is TGTGCCAGCAGTTTGGGGGGGGCCGCGAGCTACGAGCAGTACTTC.

The chain couples TRBV10-3 to TRBJ1-3, with 7 bases aligning to TRBD1. The CDR3 runs to 16 residues. In germline, CDR1 is ENHRY, CDR2 SYGVKD. With V trimmed by 2 bases and J by 0 bases, 4 bases remained unmatched. In DNA form, the CDR3 reads TGTGCCATCAGTGAGGGACAGGACCCCTCTGGAAACACCATATATTTT. Its translation: CAISEGQDPSGNTIYF.

The rearrangement uses TRBV6-6 and TRBJ1-1; 7 nucleotides agree with TRBD1. The CDR3 consists of 16 residues. CDR1 and CDR2 from the germline V gene are MNHNY and SVGAGI (reference sequence). The V and J ends lost 4 bases and 1 base, in that order; junction bases with no gene match: 9. The CDR3 loop is CASSLHKGTANTEAFF. The CDR3 region has the DNA TGTGCCAGCAGTTTACACAAAGGGACAGCGAACACTGAAGCTTTCTTT.

The V call is TRBV5-8, the J call TRBJ1-5; possibly TRBD1 for D (6 bases). The CDR3 covers 16 residues. The V end was cut by 3 bases, the J end by 3 bases, with 16 bases between. The germline gives CDR1 SGHTS, CDR2 YDEGEE. The CDR3 loop is CASSWRGRVANQPQHF. CDR3 DNA: TGTGCCAGCAGCTGGAGGGGGAGGGTGGCCAATCAGCCCCAGCATTTT.

The rearrangement uses TRBV15 and TRBJ1-2, with TRBD1 matching 7 bases. This CDR3 comprises 15 residues. The trim removed 0 bases at V and 2 bases at J, leaving 3 bases unmatched. Germline V gene lookup returns CDR1 LNHNV and CDR2 YYDKDF (reference sequence). This CDR3 is CATSRDGTANYGYTF. In DNA form, the CDR3 reads TGTGCCACCAGCAGAGATGGGACAGCCAACTATGGCTACACCTTC.

The chain recombines TRBV6-5 with TRBJ2-7; no reliable D call. Trimming left V 5 bases short and J 6 bases short, with 8 bases between. This CDR3 is 11 amino acids long. CDR1 and CDR2 from the germline V gene are MNHEY and SVGAGI. The CDR3 coding sequence is TGTGCCAGCAGTGGCCGCTCCGAGCAGTACTTC. Encoded protein: CASSGRSEQYF.

This chain links TRBV29-1 with TRBJ2-7, with 7 bases fitting TRBD1. Germline loops: CDR1 SQVTM, CDR2 ANQGSEA. This CDR3 has 13 residues. The V and J ends lost 7 bases and 2 bases, in that order; junction bases with no gene match: 8. CDR3 nucleotides: TGCAGCGCTGGGACAGTGGGGCCCTACGAGCAGTACTTC. Protein: CSAGTVGPYEQYF.

The sample holds one count of this clone. The chain couples TRBV6-6 to TRBJ2-7; TRBD1 agrees at 12 bases. Trimming took 5 bases from V and 4 from J; bases not matched to a gene: 9. Germline lookup yields CDR1 MNHNY and CDR2 SVGAGI (reference sequence). The CDR3 is made up of 16 amino acids. The CDR3 is CASSPQGTGGLYEQYF. The CDR3, as DNA: TGTGCCAGCAGTCCCCAGGGGACAGGGGGCCTGTACGAGCAGTACTTC.

This rearrangement joins TRBV21-1 to TRBJ2-3; no DNA check was done on the table's D call, TRBD1. TRBV21-1 is assigned pseudogene status. The CDR3 totals 15 residues. The DNA for the CDR3 is TGTGCCAGCACCCCAGGGGCAGGGAACACAGATACGCAGTATTTT. The encoded protein is CASTPGAGNTDTQYF.

The chain combines TRBV28 with TRBJ2-7; 9 positions match TRBD2. The CDR3 covers 19 residues. V lost 3 bases and J lost 5; bases outside the gene matches: 20. The germline gives CDR1 MDHEN, CDR2 SYDVKM. CDR3 sequence: CASSLWSKREASYANEQYF. Written as DNA, the CDR3 is TGTGCCAGCAGTTTGTGGTCGAAGCGGGAGGCTTCCTATGCGAACGAGCAGTACTTC.

This chain's CDR3 is CASSRALLYNEQFF. The CDR3 DNA follows: TGTGCCAGCAGCAGAGCCCTCCTTTACAATGAGCAGTTCTTC. The V gene is TRBV21-1, the J gene TRBJ2-1; TRBD2, the table's D call, was not compared with the DNA. TRBV21-1 corresponds to a pseudogene. The CDR3 consists of 14 residues.

This sequence joins TRBV27 and TRBJ2-2; TRBD2 is a possible D gene (5 bases). CDR1 and CDR2 (germline): MNHEY, SMNVEV (reference sequence). The length of the CDR3 is 15 residues. The V end lost 7 bases, the J end lost 4 bases, and 16 bases lay between the germline ends. CDR3 region: CASMERESLTGELFF. CDR3 DNA: TGTGCCAGCATGGAGAGGGAGAGTCTCACCGGGGAGCTGTTTTTT.

As to this clone: At one boundary the junction diverges from the germline segment, which might be a read error. The same CDR3 also results from other DNA sequences found in this sample. The chain employs TRBV30 and TRBJ1-6; 7 bases are a match to TRBD1. CDR1 is GTSNPN and CDR2 is SVGIG in the germline V gene (reference sequence). The CDR3 loop spans 19 amino acids. The CDR3 spells CAWSVNRGRPSSYNSPLHF. CDR3 DNA: TGTGCCTGGAGTGTAAACAGGGGTCGACCAAGCTCCTATAATTCCCCCCTCCACTTT. Drawing the rest from reference TRBV30 and TRBJ1-6, the complete variable domain is SQTIHQWPATLVQPVGSPLSLECTVEGTSNPNLYWYRQAAGRGLQLLFYSVGIGQISSEVPQNLSASRPQDRQFILSSKKLLLSDSGFYLCAWSVNRGRPSSYNSPLHFGNGTRLTVT.

The chain has TRBV11-2 and TRBJ2-1, with 15 bases aligning to TRBD2. The length of the CDR3 is 15 residues. V shed 3 bases and J 7 bases; nucleotides not matched to a gene: 1. Germline CDR1 and CDR2: SGHAT and FQNNGV. DNA for the CDR3: TGTGCCAGCAGCTTCGGGACTAGCGGGGGGAATGAGCAGTTCTTC. This translates into CASSFGTSGGNEQFF.

V is TRBV12-5 and J is TRBJ1-1, with 11 bases fitting TRBD1. V lost 5 bases and J lost 5; bases outside the gene matches: 13. The germline V gene has CDR1 LGHNT and CDR2 FRNRAP. The CDR3 covers 17 residues. The CDR3 region has the DNA TGTGCTAGTGGTCTAAAGGACAGGGGGCGTAAAGGAACTGAAGCTTTCTTT. Residues: CASGLKDRGRKGTEAFF.

The CDR3 sequence: CATRAGQGDSGANVLTF. For the CDR3, the DNA is TGTGCCACCCGGGCGGGACAGGGGGACTCTGGGGCCAACGTCCTGACTTTC. This chain uses TRBV19 with TRBJ2-6; TRBD1 matches at 11 bases. This CDR3 spans 17 amino acids. With 10 bases clipped from V and 0 bases from J, the junction kept 8 bases outside the gene matches. The germline V gene encodes CDR1 LNHDA and CDR2 SQIVND (reference sequence).

The chain combines TRBV21-1 with TRBJ2-3; the table's D call of TRBD2 was not tested on the DNA. TRBV21-1 is labeled a pseudogene. The CDR3 runs 14 residues. The CDR3 DNA follows: TGTGCCAGCGGGCTAGCGGGGTCTACAGATACGCAGTATTTT. The encoded protein is CASGLAGSTDTQYF.

V gene TRBV27 combines with J gene TRBJ2-1; 12 positions agree with TRBD2. J gave up 9 bases and V 5 bases, and 11 bases lay outside the gene matches. Germline CDR1 MNHEY, CDR2 SMNVEV (reference sequence). The CDR3 is made up of 16 amino acids. This CDR3 reads CASSPQTSGRLGEQFF. CDR3 coding DNA: TGTGCCAGCAGTCCGCAGACTAGCGGGAGACTCGGTGAGCAGTTCTTC.

The chain has TRBV7-9 and TRBJ1-3; TRBD1 matches at 12 bases. The CDR3 runs 19 residues. Germline CDR1 and CDR2: SEHNR and FQNEAQ (reference sequence). J was trimmed by 2 bases and V by 3 bases; bases with no gene match: 11. The DNA of the CDR3 is TGTGCCAGCAGCTTGTACGCTGATCGGGACAGGGGGCCTGGAAACACCATATATTTT. This translates into CASSLYADRDRGPGNTIYF.

This sequence joins TRBV29-1 and TRBJ1-3, with D possibly being TRBD1 (5 bases). V lost 0 bases and J lost 2, with 8 bases in between. The CDR3 spans 14 residues. The germline gives CDR1 SQVTM, CDR2 ANQGSEA. CDR3: CSVEEGPAGNTIYF. CDR3 nucleotide sequence: TGCAGCGTTGAAGAGGGGCCGGCTGGAAACACCATATATTTT.

The chain has TRBV11-3 and TRBJ2-4; 8 nucleotides align to TRBD1. This CDR3 is built from 14 residues. Germline CDR1 reads SGHNT; CDR2 reads YENEEA. V trimming: 9 bases; J trimming: 0 bases; junction bases outside the gene matches: 4. CDR3 amino acids: CARSQGAAKNIQYF. Written as DNA, the CDR3 is TGTGCCAGATCCCAGGGGGCAGCCAAAAACATTCAGTACTTC.

This rearrangement joins TRBV4-1 to TRBJ1-1; D unclear. Germline V gene lookup returns CDR1 MGHRA and CDR2 YSYEKL. V lost 0 bases and J 7 bases, leaving 24 bases between the germline ends. The CDR3 is 18 residues long. The CDR3 loop is CASSQDGRPSLKHSEAFF. As DNA, the CDR3 is TGCGCCAGCAGCCAAGATGGGAGACCGAGCCTTAAGCACAGTGAAGCTTTCTTT.

This chain connects TRBV19 to TRBJ1-1, with 7 bases identical to TRBD1. Trimming removed 5 bases from V and 1 base from J; junction bases left unmatched: 13. The CDR3 consists of 17 residues. Germline V gives CDR1 LNHDA, CDR2 SQIVND (reference sequence). The CDR3 protein is CASSLGTAEEPNTEAFF. The CDR3, as DNA: TGTGCCAGTAGTCTTGGGACAGCAGAAGAGCCGAACACTGAAGCTTTCTTT.

The chain has TRBV15 and TRBJ2-3; 9 bases line up with TRBD2. The CDR3 consists of 16 residues. Germline loops: CDR1 LNHNV, CDR2 YYDKDF (reference sequence). The J segment lost 8 bases and the V segment lost 0 bases, leaving 9 bases of the junction unmatched. This CDR3 reads CATSRDMASGAITQYF. The CDR3 bases are TGTGCCACCAGCAGAGATATGGCTAGCGGGGCAATTACGCAGTATTTT.

V is TRBV7-8 and J is TRBJ1-1; D is ambiguous. Trimming left V 4 bases short and J 5 bases short, with 8 bases between. From germline, CDR1 is SGHVS and CDR2 FQNEAQ. The CDR3 runs 12 residues. This CDR3 is CASSSYRTEAFF. The CDR3 DNA reads as TGTGCCAGCAGCTCGTACAGAACTGAAGCTTTCTTT.

Only a few counts were recorded for this clone. The rearrangement joins TRBV7-3 to TRBJ2-7; a weak D match, TRBD2 (5 bases). Germline V gene lookup returns CDR1 SGHTA and CDR2 FQGTGA. The CDR3 loop spans 23 amino acids. V was clipped by 1 base and J by 7 bases, with 41 bases between them. CDR3 loop: CASSLIGGRRISWESERQVEQYF. In DNA, the CDR3 is TGTGCCAGCAGCTTAATCGGCGGCCGCCGCATAAGTTGGGAGTCCGAGAGGCAGGTAGAGCAGTACTTC. Full variable domain (remainder filled in from reference TRBV7-3 and TRBJ2-7): GAGVSQTPSNKVTEKGKYVELRCDPISGHTALYWYRQSLGQGPEFLIYFQGTGAADDSGLPNDRFFAVRPEGSVSTLKIQRTERGDSAVYLCASSLIGGRRISWESERQVEQYFGPGTRLTVT.

The table lists this clone with a count of one. This chain connects TRBV5-4 to TRBJ2-1, with TRBD1 identical over 8 bases. V was pared by 4 bases and J by 8 bases, with 5 bases of the junction left unmatched. CDR3 length equals 13 residues. From germline, CDR1 is SGHNT and CDR2 YYREEE (reference sequence). The CDR3 loop is CASSAPQGDEQFF. The DNA of the CDR3 is TGTGCCAGCAGCGCCCCACAGGGGGATGAGCAGTTCTTC.

This chain connects TRBV7-2 to TRBJ1-4; D call uncertain. Per the germline V gene, CDR1 is SGHTA and CDR2 is FQGNSA. This CDR3 has 15 residues. V lost 0 bases and J 7 bases, leaving 12 bases between the germline ends. This CDR3 is CASSLAPTLGEKLFF. CDR3 coding DNA: TGTGCCAGCAGCTTAGCTCCGACATTAGGTGAAAAACTGTTTTTT.

This chain links TRBV25-1 with TRBJ2-3; the D gene is possibly TRBD2 (6 bases). Trimming took 1 base from V and 4 from J, leaving 15 bases between them. CDR1 is MGHDK, CDR2 SYGVNS, per germline. The CDR3 totals 16 residues. This CDR3 reads CASSEFLARDADTQYF. CDR3 sequence (DNA): TGTGCCAGCAGTGAATTTCTAGCGAGAGACGCAGATACGCAGTATTTT.

V is TRBV6-5 and J is TRBJ1-5; D gene unclear. Trimming removed 0 bases from V and 5 bases from J, with 11 bases in between. This CDR3 spans 15 amino acids. Germline V CDR1 and CDR2: MNHEY, SVGAGI. In DNA form, the CDR3 reads TGTGCCAGCAGTTACTCGCCGGGTAGAGATCAGCCCCAGCATTTT. Translation: CASSYSPGRDQPQHF.

This chain joins TRBV29-1 and TRBJ1-2, with D possibly matching TRBD1 (5 bases). The germline CDR1 and CDR2 sequences are SQVTM and ANQGSEA. This CDR3 contains 13 residues. V lost 3 bases, J lost 4 bases, and 12 bases lay in between. Here the CDR3 DNA reads TGCAGCGTTGAGGGGATCGACAGCTATGGCTACACCTTC. Encoded protein: CSVEGIDSYGYTF.

J is TRBJ2-3 and V is TRBV12-5, with D perhaps TRBD2 (5 bases). Germline CDR1 and CDR2: LGHNT and FRNRAP. This CDR3 is built from 17 residues. The V gene lost 0 bases and the J gene lost 2 bases, with 15 bases spanning the gap. The CDR3 loop reads CASGLVPDSPLTDTQYF. The CDR3 region has the DNA TGTGCTAGTGGTTTGGTACCGGACTCGCCCCTCACAGATACGCAGTATTTT.